These 22 T cell receptor beta chains originate from one sample sequenced in a study of CD4+ T cells in melanoma. Only in-frame clones appear in the TCRdb table, and some are missing; sequencing was by immunoSEQ multiplex PCR. The data contain over 7,500 clones, approximately 70% of them singletons. The material sequenced was peripheral blood. The receptors were sampled from a human donor with melanoma.

V usage is TRBV30 and J usage is TRBJ2-3; 8 bases agree with TRBD1. Germline-derived CDR1 and CDR2 are GTSNPN and SVGIG (reference sequence). The trim removed 2 bases at V and 0 bases at J, leaving 4 bases unmatched. The CDR3 consists of 15 residues. The CDR3 region is CAWSRTGISTDTQYF. The CDR3 coding sequence is TGTGCCTGGAGTCGGACAGGGATAAGCACAGATACGCAGTATTTT.

The gene calls are TRBV4-3 and TRBJ2-5; D is undetermined. This CDR3 is 14 amino acids long. Deletions cut 0 bases from V and 4 bases from J, with 9 bases between. Germline V gives CDR1 LGHNA, CDR2 YSLEER. The CDR3 here is CASSQDPWGETQYF. The CDR3 coding sequence is TGCGCCAGCAGCCAAGATCCATGGGGAGAGACCCAGTACTTC.

The J gene is TRBJ1-2, the V gene TRBV19; the match to TRBD1 covers 8 bases. This CDR3 comprises 19 residues. The germline gives CDR1 LNHDA, CDR2 SQIVND (reference sequence). J was trimmed by 3 bases and V by 3 bases; bases with no gene match: 18. CDR3 protein: CASSIRTPPGQAPDYGYTF. CDR3 bases: TGTGCCAGTAGTATTCGAACTCCCCCGGGACAGGCCCCCGACTATGGCTACACCTTC.

The chain joins TRBV6-5 to TRBJ1-5, with D possibly being TRBD1 (5 bases). Germline CDR1 reads MNHEY; CDR2 reads SVGAGI. This CDR3 has 15 amino acids. V was cut by 0 bases and J by 8 bases, with 14 bases left in between. DNA for the CDR3: TGTGCCAGCAGTTACTCGGGTGGGGCCGACGAGCCCCAGCATTTT. This encodes CASSYSGGADEPQHF.

This sequence joins TRBV2 and TRBJ1-5; D is possibly TRBD1 (6 bases). The CDR3 spans 16 residues. Trimming left V 5 bases short and J 8 bases short, with 22 bases between. CDR1 is SNHLY and CDR2 is FYNNEI in the germline V gene. CDR3 nucleotides: TGTGCCAGCAGTCACCGAATGGGAGGGGGTGAGGAGCCCCAGCATTTT. Protein sequence: CASSHRMGGGEEPQHF. Full variable domain (remainder filled in from reference TRBV2 and TRBJ1-5): EPEVTQTPSHQVTQMGQEVILRCVPISNHLYFYWYRQILGQKVEFLVSFYNNEISEKSEIFDDQFSVERPDGSNFTLKIRSTKLEDSAMYFCASSHRMGGGEEPQHFGDGTRLSIL.

For the CDR3, the DNA is TGTGCCAGCAGTCCCTCCGCAGGGGATTCACCCCTCCACTTT. This encodes CASSPSAGDSPLHF. This chain uses TRBV7-2 with TRBJ1-6; a possible D gene is TRBD1 (6 bases). The CDR3 is made up of 14 amino acids. V was cut by 6 bases and J by 8 bases, with 14 bases left in between. Per germline, CDR1 SGHTA and CDR2 FQGNSA.

This chain links TRBV4-3 with TRBJ2-3; the D gene is possibly TRBD1 (5 bases). The germline CDR1 and CDR2 sequences are LGHNA and YSLEER. This CDR3 has 15 residues. Trimming pared 1 base from V and 6 bases from J, leaving 14 bases between. The chain's CDR3 is CASSQGGQGGDTQYF. The CDR3 DNA sequence: TGCGCCAGCAGCCAAGGTGGGCAGGGTGGCGATACGCAGTATTTT.

On this clone: Sequence at one end of the junction differs from germline and may be a read error. This chain uses TRBV7-7 with TRBJ2-5; maybe TRBD1 (6 bases). The CDR3 loop spans 14 amino acids. The germline V gene encodes CDR1 SSHAT and CDR2 FNYEAQ (reference sequence). The CDR3 here is CASSSGTTQETQYF. The CDR3 coding sequence is TGTGCTAGCAGCTCCGGGACAACTCAAGAGACCCAGTACTTC.

The chain employs TRBV29-1 and TRBJ1-1; D remains unclear. The CDR3 has 14 amino acids. CDR1 is SQVTM and CDR2 is ANQGSEA in the germline V gene. Trimming pared 2 bases from V and 0 bases from J, leaving 10 bases between. CDR3 bases: TGCAGCGTTGAACTGGCCGCCTTGAACACTGAAGCTTTCTTT. Translated: CSVELAALNTEAFF.

This rearrangement joins TRBV11-3 to TRBJ2-2; D ambiguous. CDR1 and CDR2 from the germline V gene are SGHNT and YENEEA. This CDR3 has 15 residues. V was cut by 5 bases and J by 0 bases, with 10 bases left in between. Here the CDR3 reads CASSKDPTNTGELFF. The CDR3 nucleotides read TGTGCCAGCAGCAAGGACCCGACGAACACCGGGGAGCTGTTTTTT.

The V gene is TRBV6-5, the J gene TRBJ1-1; 7 bases match TRBD1. The V and J ends lost 2 bases and 3 bases, in that order; junction bases with no gene match: 3. Germline V gene sequence: CDR1 MNHEY, CDR2 SVGAGI. The CDR3 loop spans 14 amino acids. CDR3 bases: TGTGCCAGCAGTTACAAGGGGGCTGACACTGAAGCTTTCTTT. Residues: CASSYKGADTEAFF.

This clone is labeled as medium-sized (0.01 to 0.1%). The chain links TRBV19 to TRBJ2-2; no firm D call. The CDR3 runs to 13 residues. V shed 3 bases and J shed 4 bases, with 6 bases lying between them. The germline V gene has CDR1 LNHDA and CDR2 SQIVND (reference sequence). The CDR3 DNA sequence: TGTGCCAGTAGTATTTCGGTCACCGGGGAGCTGTTTTTT. Protein product: CASSISVTGELFF.

The chain recombines TRBV4-3 with TRBJ1-5; a possible D gene is TRBD1 (5 bases). The V and J ends lost 4 bases and 10 bases respectively, with 20 bases between them. The germline CDR1 and CDR2 sequences are LGHNA and YSLEER. This CDR3 is 15 amino acids long. The chain's CDR3 is CASSPKATGGGPQHF. In DNA form, the CDR3 reads TGCGCCAGCAGCCCAAAGGCAACGGGGGGAGGACCCCAGCATTTT.

The chain combines TRBV2 with TRBJ2-3; no clear D. Germline CDR1 reads SNHLY; CDR2 reads FYNNEI. This CDR3 spans 13 amino acids. V lost 8 bases and J 5 bases, leaving 14 bases between the germline ends. CDR3 region: CASGQVLRDTQYF. CDR3 in DNA: TGTGCCAGCGGGCAGGTTTTAAGAGATACGCAGTATTTT.

V gene TRBV7-2 combines with J gene TRBJ2-7; no firm D call. Trimming cost V 1 base and J 0 bases, with 4 bases left between them. Germline V gene lookup returns CDR1 SGHTA and CDR2 FQGNSA. This CDR3 comprises 13 residues. CDR3 amino acids: CASSLDSSYEQYF. The CDR3, as DNA: TGTGCCAGCAGCTTAGACAGCTCCTACGAGCAGTACTTC.

The CDR3 DNA reads TGTGCCAGCAGCTTGGGGGGTCCGGGAACTGAAGCTTTCTTT. Amino acid sequence: CASSLGGPGTEAFF. This sequence joins TRBV5-6 and TRBJ1-1; no definite D call. Germline CDR1 is SGHDT and CDR2 is YYEEEE. The CDR3 covers 14 residues. Trimming stripped 0 bases from V and 5 bases from J, with 11 bases between.

V and J are TRBV6-5 and TRBJ1-1; a weak D match, TRBD1 (5 bases). Trimming took off 4 bases at V and 0 bases at J, with 12 bases between the two ends. CDR1 and CDR2 from the germline V gene are MNHEY and SVGAGI. The CDR3 contains 15 residues. In DNA form, the CDR3 reads TGTGCCAGCAGTTCGCGGGGCACTATGAACACTGAAGCTTTCTTT. It is translated as CASSSRGTMNTEAFF.

This clone appeared once. The genes are TRBV4-1 and TRBJ2-1; no clear D gene. The CDR3 is made up of 13 amino acids. Trimming stripped 3 bases from V and 2 bases from J, with 5 bases between. Germline loops: CDR1 MGHRA, CDR2 YSYEKL. The CDR3, as DNA: TGCGCCAGCAGCCATAGTCCCTACAATGAGCAGTTCTTC. This codes for CASSHSPYNEQFF.

V usage is TRBV4-1 and J usage is TRBJ1-3, with 7 bases that match TRBD1. Germline CDR1 MGHRA, CDR2 YSYEKL. After removal of 8 bases from V and 2 bases from J, the junction contained 15 bases not matched to a gene. The CDR3 extends over 17 amino acids. As DNA, the CDR3 is TGCGCCAGCTCACATTCAGGGAGGAGGGGGCCTGGAAACACCATATATTTT. Translation gives CASSHSGRRGPGNTIYF.

The rearrangement links TRBV6-1 to TRBJ1-4; TRBD1 is a possible D gene (6 bases). There are 17 residues in the CDR3. Germline V gives CDR1 MNHNS, CDR2 SASEGT. V dropped 3 bases and J dropped 5 bases, with 19 bases sitting between them. CDR3 DNA: TGTGCCAGCAGTGATGGGTCAGGGGAACGCTCGAATGAAAAACTGTTTTTT. Translating it yields CASSDGSGERSNEKLFF.

This chain uses TRBV10-3 with TRBJ1-1; D may be TRBD1 (5 bases). The germline V gene encodes CDR1 ENHRY and CDR2 SYGVKD. V was trimmed by 2 bases and J by 5 bases, leaving 15 bases between them. This CDR3 spans 15 amino acids. The CDR3 nucleotides read TGTGCCATCAGTGAGGAGATGGCCCCAGGGACTGAAGCTTTCTTT. Translated: CAISEEMAPGTEAFF.

J is TRBJ2-7 and V is TRBV7-9; TRBD2 matches 8 bases. V lost 4 bases to trimming and J lost 1 base; unmatched junction nucleotides: 3. Germline loops: CDR1 SEHNR, CDR2 FQNEAQ (reference sequence). The CDR3 length is 14 residues. As DNA, the CDR3 is TGTGCCAGCAGCTGGACTAGCCGATCCTACGAGCAGTACTTC. The encoded protein is CASSWTSRSYEQYF.